The rows below give T cell receptor beta chains drawn from one sample of a study of naive and memory T cell subsets. TCRdb passed the UMI-ligation and nested PCR reads through MiXCR, listing each CDR3 protein once. The profile shows some 87,000 distinct CDR3 sequences, over 7% of them singletons. Sequenced input: central memory CD4+ T cells from blood. The receptors here all came from a human donor in good health. CDR3s include the opening cysteine and the closing phenylalanine or tryptophan. Fields, in order: clone size, V gene, J gene, D gene, CDR3 DNA, CDR3 protein. A D gene is named only where the DNA matches it firmly. A row's size may be missing; if present it is once, few, many or a size class.

.,TRBV20-1,TRBJ2-1,TRBD2,TGCAGTGCCCATAGTCGTGTCAGCGGGGGGTACAATGAGCAGTTCTTC,CSAHSRVSGGYNEQFF
few,TRBV7-2,TRBJ2-3,TRBD2,TGTGCCAGCAGCTCCAGACTAGCCGGTATAGTTAGCACAGATACGCAGTATTTT,CASSSRLAGIVSTDTQYF
many,TRBV27,TRBJ2-7,TRBD2,TGTGCCTCAGCTCGATTGTCTAGCGGGAGGTACGAGCAGTACTTC,CASARLSSGRYEQYF
many,TRBV7-6,TRBJ2-7,.,TGTGCCAGCAGCTCCACCCAGGGAAGCAACGAGCAGTACTTC,CASSSTQGSNEQYF
few,TRBV7-2,TRBJ2-1,TRBD2,TGTGCCAGCAGCTTACTTTATCCGGGACTAGCGGGAGCGGGAGGTGAGCAGTTCTTC,CASSLLYPGLAGAGGEQFF
many,TRBV5-4,TRBJ2-5,.,TGTGCCAGCAGCCCGGACAGTCAAGAGACCCAGTACTTC,CASSPDSQETQYF
many,TRBV4-2,TRBJ2-7,.,TGTGCCAGCAGCCAGCAGCGCGGCTACGAGCAGTACTTC,CASSQQRGYEQYF
many,TRBV7-9,TRBJ2-3,.,TGTGCCAGCAGCTTAAGGGGGTGGACGGCGACAGATACGCAGTATTTT,CASSLRGWTATDTQYF
few,TRBV27,TRBJ2-3,.,TGTGCCAGCAGTCTCCGTCGGTTTGATACGCAGTATTTT,CASSLRRFDTQYF
many,TRBV11-2,TRBJ2-7,TRBD2,TGTGCCAGCAGCTTAGATCGGACTAGTAGGTACGAGCAGTACTTC,CASSLDRTSRYEQYF
few,TRBV28,TRBJ2-7,.,TGTGCCAGCAGTTTGTCCTGGACCTACGAGCAGTACTTC,CASSLSWTYEQYF
many,TRBV20-1,TRBJ2-6,.,TGCAGTGCTAGAGATCATTATGGATCTGGGGCCAACGTCCTGACTTTC,CSARDHYGSGANVLTF
many,TRBV11-2,TRBJ1-2,TRBD1,TGTGCCAGCAGCTTCGCGGGACAGGGTCCTTTTGGCTACACCTTC,CASSFAGQGPFGYTF
many,TRBV10-3,TRBJ2-3,.,TGTGCCATCAGGGAGACAGGAACTAGCACAGATACGCAGTATTTT,CAIRETGTSTDTQYF